This T cell receptor beta chain was observed in a study of cytomegalovirus exposure and HLA in healthy donors. Looked up from germline, CDR1 is SGHTA and CDR2 is FQGNSA. V was cut by 1 base and J by 8 bases, with 11 bases left in between. The CDR3 totals 13 residues. Only in-frame clones appear in the TCRdb table, and some are missing; sequencing was by immunoSEQ multiplex PCR. The top ten clones hold 2.5% to 3% of a sample with around 200,000 clones, more than 65% of them seen once. V and J are TRBV7-2 and TRBJ1-2; D is unclear. The specimen sequenced was PBMCs. This TCR came from a woman under 30 in good health and CMV-seropositive. CDR3 in amino acids: CASSLGLGSGYTF. CDR3 nucleotide sequence: TGTGCCAGCAGCTTAGGGCTTGGCTCGGGCTACACCTTC.